This entry lists 16 T cell receptor beta chains sequenced from one sample in a study of T-cell reconstitution after alpha-beta-depleted transplantation in children. TCRbeta library preparation incorporated unique molecular identifiers. TCRdb re-called the PCR reads through MiXCR, storing one row per CDR3 protein. The table includes approximately 82,000 distinct CDR3 sequences, 15% detected once. This sample comprised PBMCs, mostly from graft donor cells, obtained 180 days after TCRalphabeta/CD19-depleted stem cell transplant. These receptors all come from a male patient between 2 and 15 years old who had a stem cell transplant for acute lymphoblastic leukemia, so the T cells may come from the graft donor.

This clonotype was recorded at least ten times. This chain uses TRBV7-2 with TRBJ1-5; D unclear. CDR3 length: 14 residues. V lost 1 base, J lost 2 bases, and 6 bases lay in between. CDR1 and CDR2 from the germline V gene are SGHTA and FQGNSA. Here the CDR3 DNA reads TGTGCCAGCAGCTTAGTTGGGGGCAATCAGCCCCAGCATTTT. Translated, it gives CASSLVGGNQPQHF.

A single count supports this clonotype. The chain joins TRBV18 to TRBJ1-2; 8 positions match TRBD1. The V gene's germline CDR1 is KGHSH and CDR2 LQKENI. This CDR3 has 17 amino acids. The V gene end was trimmed by 0 bases and the J gene end by 5 bases; junction bases not matched to a gene: 11. The chain's CDR3 is CASSPPTPGQDLYGYTF. Here the CDR3 DNA reads TGTGCCAGCTCACCACCGACTCCGGGACAGGATTTATATGGCTACACCTTC.

This clonotype was recorded once. The V call is TRBV18, the J call TRBJ2-1; 10 nucleotides align to TRBD2. CDR1 and CDR2 (germline): KGHSH, LQKENI. The CDR3 loop spans 15 amino acids. The J segment lost 8 bases and the V segment lost 0 bases, leaving 4 bases of the junction unmatched. The CDR3 region has the DNA TGTGCCAGCTCACCACCTAGCGGGGGGAGGTATGAGCAGTTCTTC. Translated, it gives CASSPPSGGRYEQFF.

This clonotype has just a few counts. The genes are TRBV7-2 and TRBJ2-3, with D possibly being TRBD1 (6 bases). Germline-derived CDR1 and CDR2 are SGHTA and FQGNSA. Trimming removed 1 base at V and 1 base at J, with 15 bases between. This CDR3 comprises 17 residues. The DNA of the CDR3 is TGTGCCAGCAGCTTAGGACAAGGGACATACGGCACAGATACGCAGTATTTT. It translates to CASSLGQGTYGTDTQYF.

V is TRBV20-1 and J is TRBJ1-2, with TRBD1 matching 11 bases. Germline CDR1 reads DFQATT; CDR2 reads SNEGSKA (reference sequence). Unmatched junction bases numbered 8, after V lost 0 bases and J lost 8 bases. The CDR3 covers 15 residues. The CDR3 DNA is TGCAGTGCTAGAGATCCCGGACAGGGGGCTAAGGGCTACACCTTC. Amino acids: CSARDPGQGAKGYTF.

This clonotype turned up a few times. The chain employs TRBV25-1 and TRBJ2-7; TRBD1 matches at 7 bases. CDR3 length: 14 amino acids. Germline loops: CDR1 MGHDK, CDR2 SYGVNS. After removal of 4 bases from V and 7 bases from J, the junction contained 10 bases not matched to a gene. The CDR3 DNA is TGTGCCAGCAGTGCAGACAGGGCCGTACGGGAGCAGTACTTC. This gives the protein CASSADRAVREQYF.

This chain uses TRBV10-3 with TRBJ2-7; 9 bases map to TRBD1. This CDR3 comprises 15 residues. The germline CDR1 and CDR2 sequences are ENHRY and SYGVKD. V lost 3 bases to trimming and J lost 3 bases; unmatched junction nucleotides: 6. The CDR3 DNA reads as TGTGCCATCAGTGACCGGGACAGGGTATACTACGAGCAGTACTTC. This sequence encodes CAISDRDRVYYEQYF.

The chain has TRBV5-5 and TRBJ2-3; TRBD2 agrees at 9 bases. The junction had 5 bases not matched to a gene; V was cut back by 5 bases and J by 1 base. CDR3 size: 15 residues. Per the germline V gene, CDR1 is SGHKS and CDR2 is YYEKEE (reference sequence). The CDR3 loop is CASRSLAGGTDTQYF. The DNA for the CDR3 is TGTGCCAGCAGATCGTTAGCGGGGGGCACAGATACGCAGTATTTT.

In this sample, this clonotype turned up many times. CDR3 amino acids: CASSQPPRDLNTEAFF. CDR3 bases: TGTGCCAGCAGCCAACCCCCTCGGGACCTGAACACTGAAGCTTTCTTT. The genes are TRBV4-2 and TRBJ1-1; D possibly corresponds to TRBD1 (5 bases). Germline values: CDR1 LGHNA, CDR2 YNFKEQ. Between the trimmed V and J ends, which lost 2 bases and 0 bases, there was a span of 13 bases. This CDR3 comprises 16 residues.

The rearrangement joins TRBV7-6 to TRBJ2-3; no clear D. Between the trimmed V and J ends, which lost 4 bases and 2 bases, there was a span of 10 bases. This CDR3 is built from 14 residues. The germline gives CDR1 SGHVS, CDR2 FNYEAQ. The CDR3 DNA reads as TGTGCCAGCAGCTCTAAGGGTCCCACAGATACGCAGTATTTT. Residues: CASSSKGPTDTQYF.

The V and J genes are TRBV30 and TRBJ2-3, with D unclear. The CDR3 has 14 residues. The germline V gene encodes CDR1 GTSNPN and CDR2 SVGIG (reference sequence). V shed 1 base and J shed 3 bases, with 11 bases lying between them. The CDR3 spells CAWSDRKQTDTQYF. DNA for the CDR3: TGTGCCTGGAGTGACCGGAAGCAGACAGATACGCAGTATTTT.

This clonotype has just a few counts. The chain has TRBV6-1 and TRBJ1-1; D not certain. V lost 8 bases and J lost 0, with 10 bases in between. The CDR3 extends over 13 amino acids. The germline CDR1 and CDR2 sequences are MNHNS and SASEGT. The CDR3 loop reads CASHRELNTEAFF. Here the CDR3 DNA reads TGTGCCAGCCACCGAGAACTGAACACTGAAGCTTTCTTT.

This clonotype was detected only a few times. V and J are TRBV24-1 and TRBJ1-4, with D tentatively TRBD1 (6 bases). Germline CDR1 KGHDR, CDR2 SFDVKD. The CDR3 runs 14 residues. V dropped 6 bases and J dropped 7 bases, with 14 bases sitting between them. The CDR3 reads CATSSSGGGEKLFF. The CDR3 DNA reads TGTGCCACCAGTTCTAGCGGAGGGGGTGAAAAACTGTTTTTT.

The chain combines TRBV20-1 with TRBJ2-3; 9 nucleotides line up with TRBD2. V dropped 6 bases and J dropped 1; count of bases not matched to a gene: 2. The CDR3 is made up of 13 amino acids. Germline CDR1 reads DFQATT; CDR2 reads SNEGSKA (reference sequence). CDR3 loop: CSAIAGGTDTQYF. CDR3 DNA sequence: TGCAGTGCAATAGCGGGGGGCACAGATACGCAGTATTTT.

This clonotype was seen a handful of times. V and J are TRBV20-1 and TRBJ2-5; D might be TRBD1 (6 bases). The CDR3 has 15 residues. Germline assignment: CDR1 DFQATT and CDR2 SNEGSKA (reference sequence). Trimming removed 5 bases at V and 5 bases at J, with 21 bases between. CDR3 sequence: CSAAGTGSSVETQYF. In DNA form, the CDR3 reads TGCAGTGCTGCCGGAACAGGGTCATCCGTCGAGACCCAGTACTTC.

The V call is TRBV7-8, the J call TRBJ2-2; possibly TRBD1 for D (5 bases). The CDR3 runs 17 residues. Germline assignment: CDR1 SGHVS and CDR2 FQNEAQ. Deletions cut 2 bases from V and 9 bases from J, with 22 bases between. The CDR3 sequence is CASSLKDPGFLSRELFF. The CDR3 DNA reads as TGTGCCAGCAGCTTAAAGGACCCAGGGTTCCTCTCACGGGAGCTGTTTTTT.